This T cell receptor beta chain was sequenced for a study of T cell repertoires in cytomegalovirus infection. Study-wide background: Both recently identified HLA-C-restricted and well-studied HLA-B-restricted CMV epitopes were used in the study. A matching HLA type, together with CMV infection, was signaled by public TCR beta signatures. Regarding the study as a whole: Cumulative public TCR beta family frequency identified CMV carriers with the relevant HLA. CMV-specific HLA-C-restricted TCR beta clonotypes dominated the ex vivo response.

MiXCR, run by TCRdb on the reads, gives a single entry per CDR3 protein. The sample yields 380,000 or so distinct CDR3 sequences, approximately 35% seen once. The V and J ends lost 5 bases and 8 bases, in that order; junction bases with no gene match: 7. Per germline, CDR1 ENHRY and CDR2 SYGVKD. CDR3 length: 14 amino acids. Worth noting for this clonotype: Its antigen is as yet unknown.

The V call is TRBV10-3, the J call TRBJ1-4, with 8 nucleotides matching TRBD1. This sample comprised cultured PBMCs, obtained from culture after CMV antigen stimulation. The receptor's source is a human donor in good health (CMV status not recorded). Some clones in this sample may be carry-over from other donors' samples. The CDR3 nucleotides read TGTGCCATCAGTTCGACAGGGGTGTCGGAAAAACTGTTTTTT. Encoded protein: CAISSTGVSEKLFF.